A single sample gave rise to the 9 T cell receptor beta chains below, sequenced in a study of T cells in tuberculosis. Thawed, overnight-rested PBMC were stained with GMM-loaded CD1B tetramer, viability dye and anti-CD3, then sorted. The CD1B tetramers carried C32 glucose monomycolate purified from Rhodococcus equi. Data came from immunoSEQ multiplex PCR; TCRdb stores just in-frame clones and leaves some out. The table lists about 88,000 clones, more than 75% of them singletons, with 1.9% in the top ten. Sequencing was carried out using CD1b-GMM tetramer-negative cells sorted from PBMCs. The receptor source for this set is an adult woman with latent tuberculosis.

This clone showed up just a few times. The chain employs TRBV14 and TRBJ1-5; a possible D gene is TRBD1 (5 bases). CDR3 size: 13 residues. V was trimmed by 0 bases and J by 10 bases, leaving 10 bases between them. Germline V CDR1 and CDR2: SGHDN, FVKESK. This CDR3 reads CASSQDRQGPQHF. The DNA for the CDR3 is TGTGCCAGCAGCCAAGATCGGCAGGGTCCCCAGCATTTT. Full variable domain (rest looked up from reference TRBV14 and TRBJ1-5): EAGVTQFPSHSVIEKGQTVTLRCDPISGHDNLYWYRRVMGKEIKFLLHFVKESKQDESGMPNNRFLAERTGGTYSTLKVQPAELEDSGVYFCASSQDRQGPQHFGDGTRLSIL.

V and J are TRBV28 and TRBJ1-6; the match to TRBD1 covers 9 bases. Germline CDR1 is MDHEN and CDR2 is SYDVKM. This CDR3 is built from 15 residues. The V segment lost 7 bases and the J segment 14 bases; nucleotides outside the gene matches: 15. DNA for the CDR3: TGTGCCAGCAATTCGGAAGGGGGACAGGGTCTCTCCCTCCACTTT. Its protein is CASNSEGGQGLSLHF.

This clone was observed once. This chain uses TRBV27 with TRBJ1-2, with 7 bases lining up with TRBD1. This CDR3 region has 12 residues. Trimming took 3 bases from V and 10 from J; bases not matched to a gene: 5. In germline, CDR1 is MNHEY, CDR2 SMNVEV (reference sequence). This CDR3 reads CASSFGDRDYTF. The CDR3 nucleotides read TGTGCCAGCAGTTTCGGCGACAGGGACTACACCTTC.

The chain is built from TRBV7-9 and TRBJ1-2, with D tentatively TRBD1 (6 bases). The CDR3 extends over 11 amino acids. Per the germline V gene, CDR1 is SEHNR and CDR2 is FQNEAQ (reference sequence). Trimming stripped 5 bases from V and 7 bases from J, with 8 bases between. CDR3 amino acids: CASSRGSGYTF. The CDR3 DNA sequence: TGTGCCAGCAGCAGGGGGTCTGGCTACACCTTC.

This chain joins TRBV5-1 and TRBJ2-2, with TRBD1 identical over 7 bases. In germline, CDR1 is SGHRS, CDR2 YFSETQ. J lost 4 bases, V lost 2 bases, and 8 bases had no gene match. The CDR3 has 16 amino acids. DNA of the CDR3: TGCGCCAGCAGCTTAAGACAGGGTGAGACCACCGGGGAGCTGTTTTTT. Its protein product is CASSLRQGETTGELFF.

This clone was picked up one time. The chain couples TRBV4-2 to TRBJ1-4; 7 positions match TRBD1. The CDR3 contains 14 residues. Germline values: CDR1 LGHNA, CDR2 YNFKEQ. With 1 base clipped from V and 8 bases from J, the junction kept 4 bases outside the gene matches. CDR3: CASSQATGWEKLFF. In nucleotides, the CDR3 is TGTGCCAGCAGCCAAGCGACAGGGTGGGAAAAACTGTTTTTT.

The chain uses TRBV10-2 and TRBJ2-5; the D is unclear. From germline, CDR1 is WSHSY and CDR2 SAAADI. Trimming left V 6 bases short and J 4 bases short, with 9 bases between. This CDR3 comprises 12 residues. The CDR3 coding sequence is TGCGCCAGCAGGGGCTCACGAGAGACCCAGTACTTC. It specifies CASRGSRETQYF.

The chain is built from TRBV6-1 and TRBJ1-2; 9 bases align to TRBD1. J was trimmed by 4 bases and V by 2 bases; bases with no gene match: 11. The CDR3 sequence is 17 residues long. From germline, CDR1 is MNHNS and CDR2 SASEGT. Written as DNA, the CDR3 is TGTGCCAGCAGTGAATGGGGGACAGGGTGGCTTAGCTATGGCTACACCTTC. This gives the protein CASSEWGTGWLSYGYTF.

The genes are TRBV18 and TRBJ1-3; 10 bases fit TRBD1. V dropped 4 bases and J dropped 3; count of bases not matched to a gene: 6. Germline V gives CDR1 KGHSH, CDR2 LQKENI. This CDR3 contains 16 residues. CDR3 bases: TGTGCCAGCTCACTAAAGACAGGGGGCTTTGGAAACACCATATATTTT. Encoded protein: CASSLKTGGFGNTIYF.